This passage covers 8 T cell receptor beta chains from one sample sequenced in a study of CD8+ T cells in alopecia areata. As for treatment: oral pan-JAK inhibitor, 5-10 mg twice daily. cDNA reverse transcribed from extracted RNA served as the sequencing template. Assay used: immunoSEQ multiplex PCR; TCRdb lists only in-frame clones, some missing. The sample holds about 120,000 clones, about 50% seen once. The material was CD4+ T cells sorted from blood, obtained at week 4, from a patient treated with tofacitinib. The receptor set was obtained from a human donor with alopecia areata.

This clone appeared a single time. The V gene is TRBV30, the J gene TRBJ2-1, with TRBD2 matching 10 bases. The CDR3 has 16 residues. Germline V CDR1 and CDR2: GTSNPN, SVGIG (reference sequence). The V segment lost 1 base and the J segment 3 bases; nucleotides outside the gene matches: 6. The CDR3 protein is CAWSGVSGGIYNEQFF. In DNA, the CDR3 is TGTGCCTGGAGTGGGGTTAGCGGGGGGATCTACAATGAGCAGTTCTTC.

This clone was observed a handful of times. This CDR3 is also generated by other DNA sequences in the sample. The V and J genes are TRBV29-1 and TRBJ2-2; D gene uncertain. V was trimmed by 4 bases and J by 5 bases, leaving 5 bases between them. CDR1 is SQVTM, CDR2 ANQGSEA, per germline. The CDR3 runs to 11 residues. The CDR3 reads CSVGGTGELFF. The CDR3 DNA follows: TGCAGCGTTGGTGGTACCGGGGAGCTGTTTTTT.

The chain carries TRBV9 and TRBJ2-7, with TRBD2 matching over 11 bases. Unmatched junction bases numbered 0, after V lost 3 bases and J lost 1 base. Germline values: CDR1 SGDLS, CDR2 YYNGEE. This CDR3 has 14 residues. CDR3 sequence (DNA): TGTGCCAGCAGCGCTAGCGGGGGGTCCTACGAGCAGTACTTC. It codes for CASSASGGSYEQYF.

The chain joins TRBV7-9 to TRBJ2-5, with 12 nucleotides matching TRBD2. This CDR3 spans 16 amino acids. Germline V lookup: CDR1 SEHNR, CDR2 FQNEAQ (reference sequence). V gave up 3 bases and J gave up 4 bases; unmatched junction bases: 6. CDR3 nucleotides: TGTGCCAGCAGCTTGGGACTAGCGGGTTATCGAGAGACCCAGTACTTC. Residues: CASSLGLAGYRETQYF.

This clone has a handful of counts. V usage is TRBV7-8 and J usage is TRBJ2-2; 9 nucleotides line up with TRBD2. Unmatched junction bases numbered 9, after V lost 1 base and J lost 6 bases. Germline V gives CDR1 SGHVS, CDR2 FQNEAQ. This CDR3 contains 17 residues. CDR3 residues: CASSLGRLAGTAGELFF. The CDR3 DNA reads as TGTGCCAGCAGCTTAGGGCGGCTAGCGGGAACAGCCGGGGAGCTGTTTTTT.

The chain links TRBV5-1 to TRBJ2-7, with a tentative D call TRBD1 (6 bases). The CDR3 extends over 15 amino acids. Germline assignment: CDR1 SGHRS and CDR2 YFSETQ. V was trimmed by 2 bases and J by 2 bases, leaving 14 bases between them. CDR3 protein: CASSFGDMNTYEQYF. The DNA for the CDR3 is TGCGCCAGCAGCTTCGGGGACATGAATACCTACGAGCAGTACTTC.

This rearrangement joins TRBV29-1 to TRBJ2-5, with D perhaps assigned TRBD1 or TRBD2 (6 bases each). CDR1 is SQVTM, CDR2 ANQGSEA, per germline. V was pared by 5 bases and J by 4 bases, with 14 bases between. The CDR3 length is 13 residues. Here the CDR3 DNA reads TGCAGCGTTCTCGGCAGGGGAGGAGAGACCCAGTACTTC. It encodes CSVLGRGGETQYF. The entire variable domain, with the rest obtained from reference TRBV29-1 and TRBJ2-5, is as follows: SAVISQKPSRDICQRGTSLTIQCQVDSQVTMMFWYRQQPGQSLTLIATANQGSEATYESGFVIDKFPISRPNLTFSTLTVSNMSPEDSSIYLCSVLGRGGETQYFGPGTRLLVL.

The chain is built from TRBV7-9 and TRBJ2-1; the D is unclear. The CDR3 contains 15 residues. Per the germline V gene, CDR1 is SEHNR and CDR2 is FQNEAQ (reference sequence). Trimming left V 2 bases short and J 0 bases short, with 8 bases between. CDR3 residues: CASSLLRSSYNEQFF. The CDR3 DNA reads TGTGCCAGCAGCTTACTCAGGAGCTCCTACAATGAGCAGTTCTTC.